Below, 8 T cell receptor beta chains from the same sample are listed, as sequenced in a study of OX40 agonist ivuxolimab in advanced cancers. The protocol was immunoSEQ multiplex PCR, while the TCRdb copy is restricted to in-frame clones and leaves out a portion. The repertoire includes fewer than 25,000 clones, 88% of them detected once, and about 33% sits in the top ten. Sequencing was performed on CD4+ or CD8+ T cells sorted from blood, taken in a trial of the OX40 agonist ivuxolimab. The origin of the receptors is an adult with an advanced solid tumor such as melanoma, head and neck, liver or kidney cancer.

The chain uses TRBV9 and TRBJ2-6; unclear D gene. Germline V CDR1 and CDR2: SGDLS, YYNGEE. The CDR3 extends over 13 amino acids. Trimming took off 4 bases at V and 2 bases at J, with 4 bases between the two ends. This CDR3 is CASSLAGANVLTF. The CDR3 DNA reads TGTGCCAGCAGCCTCGCTGGGGCCAACGTCCTGACTTTC.

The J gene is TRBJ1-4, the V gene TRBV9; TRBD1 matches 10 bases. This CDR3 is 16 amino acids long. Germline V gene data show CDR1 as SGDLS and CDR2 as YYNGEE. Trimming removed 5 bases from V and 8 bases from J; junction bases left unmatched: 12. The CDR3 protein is CASSRKTGQGNEKLFF. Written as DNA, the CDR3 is TGTGCCAGCAGTCGAAAAACGGGACAGGGGAACGAAAAACTGTTTTTT.

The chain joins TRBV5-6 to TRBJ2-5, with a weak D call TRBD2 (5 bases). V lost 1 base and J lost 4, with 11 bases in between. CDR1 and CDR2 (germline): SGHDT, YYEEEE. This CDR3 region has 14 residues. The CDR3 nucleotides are TGTGCCAGCAGCTTGTCAAGAGGGTTAGAGACCCAGTACTTC. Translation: CASSLSRGLETQYF.

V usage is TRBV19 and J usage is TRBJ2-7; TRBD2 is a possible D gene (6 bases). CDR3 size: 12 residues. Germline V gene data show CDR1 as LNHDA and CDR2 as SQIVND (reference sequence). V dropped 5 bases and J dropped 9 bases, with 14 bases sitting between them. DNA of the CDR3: TGTGCCAGTAGTTCCGGGGGAATTGTGCAGTACTTC. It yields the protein CASSSGGIVQYF.

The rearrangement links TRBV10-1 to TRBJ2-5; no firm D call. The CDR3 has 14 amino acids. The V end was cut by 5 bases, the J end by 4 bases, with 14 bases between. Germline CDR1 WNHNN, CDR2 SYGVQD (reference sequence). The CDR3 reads CASSRLPTGETQYF. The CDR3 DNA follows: TGCGCCAGCAGTAGACTGCCGACCGGAGAGACCCAGTACTTC.

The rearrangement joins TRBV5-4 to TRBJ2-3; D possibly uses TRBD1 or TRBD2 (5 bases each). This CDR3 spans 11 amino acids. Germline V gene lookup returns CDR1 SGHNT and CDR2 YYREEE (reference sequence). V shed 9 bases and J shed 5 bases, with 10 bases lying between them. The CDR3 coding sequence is TGTGCCACCGGGGCTCTAGATACGCAGTATTTT. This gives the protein CATGALDTQYF. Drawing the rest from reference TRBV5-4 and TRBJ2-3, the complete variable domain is ETGVTQSPTHLIKTRGQQVTLRCSSQSGHNTVSWYQQALGQGPQFIFQYYREEENGRGNFPPRFSGLQFPNYSSELNVNALELDDSALYLCATGALDTQYFGPGTRLTVL.

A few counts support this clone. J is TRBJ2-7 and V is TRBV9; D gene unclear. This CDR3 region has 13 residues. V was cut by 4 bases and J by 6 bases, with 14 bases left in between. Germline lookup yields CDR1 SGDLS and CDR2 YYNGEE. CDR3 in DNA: TGTGCCAGCAGCTTGATGTCGGGCAGCGAGCAGTACTTC. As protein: CASSLMSGSEQYF. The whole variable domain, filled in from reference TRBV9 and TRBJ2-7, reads DSGVTQTPKHLITATGQRVTLRCSPRSGDLSVYWYQQSLDQGLQFLIQYYNGEERAKGNILERFSAQQFPDLHSELNLSSLELGDSALYFCASSLMSGSEQYFGPGTRLTVT.

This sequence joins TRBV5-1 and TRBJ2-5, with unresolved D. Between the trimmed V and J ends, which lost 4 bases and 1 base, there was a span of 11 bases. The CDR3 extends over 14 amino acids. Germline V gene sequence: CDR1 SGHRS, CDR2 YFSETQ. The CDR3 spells CASSPGSTQETQYF. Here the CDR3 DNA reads TGCGCCAGCAGCCCGGGTTCGACCCAAGAGACCCAGTACTTC. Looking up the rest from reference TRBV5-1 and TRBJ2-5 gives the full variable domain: KAGVTQTPRYLIKTRGQQVTLSCSPISGHRSVSWYQQTPGQGLQFLFEYFSETQRNKGNFPGRFSGRQFSNSRSEMNVSTLELGDSALYLCASSPGSTQETQYFGPGTRLLVL.